The next 13 T cell receptor beta chains were all read from a single sample in a study of OX40 agonist ivuxolimab in advanced cancers. The table came from immunoSEQ multiplex PCR; TCRdb's copy has only in-frame clones and leaves some out. The data contain fewer than 15,000 clones, approximately 78% of them seen just once; the ten biggest clones take up roughly 45%. The source was CD4+ or CD8+ T cells sorted from blood, collected in a trial of the OX40 agonist ivuxolimab. These TCRs come from an adult with an advanced solid tumor such as melanoma, head and neck, liver or kidney cancer.

This clone was counted a few times. The rearrangement links TRBV19 to TRBJ2-3; D is undetermined. Germline V gene sequence: CDR1 LNHDA, CDR2 SQIVND (reference sequence). CDR3 length equals 13 residues. V lost 3 bases and J 5 bases, leaving 9 bases between the germline ends. The CDR3 reads CASSIADGDTQYF. CDR3 DNA: TGTGCCAGTAGTATTGCCGACGGAGATACGCAGTATTTT.

This rearrangement joins TRBV21-1 to TRBJ1-4. TRBV21-1 is described as a pseudogene. The CDR3 is 18 residues long. In DNA, the CDR3 is TGTGCCAGCAGCCCCCCCCGCGCGAGCAATTCAACTAATGAAAAACTGTTTTTT. Protein: CASSPPRASNSTNEKLFF.

J is TRBJ2-5 and V is TRBV7-9; 9 bases are a match to TRBD2. This CDR3 comprises 18 residues. The germline CDR1 and CDR2 sequences are SEHNR and FQNEAQ (reference sequence). V shed 2 bases and J 5 bases; nucleotides not matched to a gene: 15. CDR3 residues: CASSLYAGGDELMETQYF. As DNA, the CDR3 is TGTGCCAGCAGCTTATATGCGGGAGGGGATGAATTGATGGAGACCCAGTACTTC.

The genes are TRBV7-3 and TRBJ2-7, with a weak D call TRBD1 (6 bases). Trimming shortened V by 5 bases and J by 5 bases, and 13 bases separated the two germline ends. The CDR3 has 13 residues. CDR1 is SGHTA and CDR2 is FQGTGA in the germline V gene. This CDR3 reads CASSVGGGDEQYF. In nucleotides, the CDR3 is TGTGCCAGCAGCGTAGGGGGTGGGGACGAGCAGTACTTC.

This clone was picked up one time. The gene calls are TRBV27 and TRBJ1-1; D ambiguous. Trimming removed 3 bases at V and 1 base at J, with 9 bases between. Per germline, CDR1 MNHEY and CDR2 SMNVEV (reference sequence). CDR3 length equals 14 residues. The CDR3 is CASSFDGPNTEAFF. CDR3 bases: TGTGCCAGCAGTTTTGACGGGCCGAACACTGAAGCTTTCTTT.

The chain couples TRBV2 to TRBJ2-2, with D perhaps assigned TRBD1 or TRBD2 (5 bases each). Trimming left V 7 bases short and J 0 bases short, with 9 bases between. The CDR3 covers 14 residues. CDR1 SNHLY and CDR2 FYNNEI come from the germline V gene. The CDR3: CASTQGPNTGELFF. The DNA for the CDR3 is TGTGCCAGCACGCAGGGACCGAACACCGGGGAGCTGTTTTTT.

The rearrangement joins TRBV11-3 to TRBJ2-2; D is uncertain. Trimming stripped 4 bases from V and 2 bases from J, with 5 bases between. Germline-derived CDR1 and CDR2 are SGHNT and YENEEA. The CDR3 has 13 residues. The CDR3 region has the DNA TGTGCCAGCAGCTCCCGTAACACCGGGGAGCTGTTTTTT. This encodes CASSSRNTGELFF.

The V gene is TRBV5-1, the J gene TRBJ2-1; tentatively, D is TRBD1 or TRBD2 (5 bases each). V lost 2 bases to trimming and J lost 4 bases, with 10 bases between them. The CDR3 length is 14 residues. The germline V gene has CDR1 SGHRS and CDR2 YFSETQ. The CDR3 loop is CASSLSGAYNEQFF. The CDR3 region has the DNA TGCGCCAGCAGCTTATCCGGGGCATACAATGAGCAGTTCTTC.

The chain combines TRBV5-4 with TRBJ2-7, with D uncertain. CDR1 SGHNT and CDR2 YYREEE come from the germline V gene (reference sequence). CDR3 size: 13 residues. Trimming left V 0 bases short and J 0 bases short, with 4 bases between. This CDR3 is CASSLANSYEQYF. CDR3 nucleotide sequence: TGTGCCAGCAGCTTGGCCAACTCCTACGAGCAGTACTTC.

The chain couples TRBV27 to TRBJ2-7; D gene ambiguous. With 8 bases removed from V and 3 bases from J, the gap between germline ends came to 11 bases. Per germline, CDR1 MNHEY and CDR2 SMNVEV (reference sequence). The CDR3 is 12 amino acids. This CDR3 is CASSAEHYEQYF. As DNA, the CDR3 is TGTGCCAGCTCTGCGGAGCACTACGAGCAGTACTTC.

The rearrangement links TRBV6-1 to TRBJ2-7; the D is unclear. Trimming pared 5 bases from V and 5 bases from J, leaving 13 bases between. The V gene's germline CDR1 is MNHNS and CDR2 SASEGT. The CDR3 is 13 residues long. CDR3 residues: CASSSLGGNEQYF. The CDR3 DNA reads TGTGCCAGCAGTTCCCTCGGCGGAAACGAGCAGTACTTC.

Points on this clone: The germline gene is not matched at one end of the junction; a read error may be the cause. The V and J genes are TRBV7-9 and TRBJ2-5, with D unclear. The CDR3 is 11 residues long. Germline values: CDR1 SEHNR, CDR2 FQNEAQ (reference sequence). The CDR3 DNA sequence: TGTGCCAGCAGTCTACCGGGCTCTAAGAACTTC. Amino acid sequence: CASSLPGSKNF.

This clone was picked up one time. This chain connects TRBV5-6 to TRBJ1-2, with TRBD1 matching over 7 bases. Per the germline V gene, CDR1 is SGHDT and CDR2 is YYEEEE. The CDR3 contains 15 residues. Trimming took 3 bases from V and 2 from J; bases not matched to a gene: 7. CDR3 amino acids: CASSSDRITNYGYTF. CDR3 nucleotide sequence: TGTGCCAGCAGCTCGGACAGGATTACAAACTATGGCTACACCTTC.